Below, 14 T cell receptor beta chains from the same sample are listed, as sequenced in a study of glioma-infiltrating T cells after dendritic cell vaccination. This table comes from immunoSEQ multiplex PCR, and its TCRdb copy is limited to in-frame clones, with some not included. The sample comprises 80,000 to 100,000 clones, roughly 80% of which are singletons, and around 5.4% rests with the top ten. The time point here: after dendritic cell vaccination, including at tumor progression/relapse. The sequences come from blood, collected after dendritic cell vaccination. The source is a human donor with glioblastoma.

The V gene is TRBV5-1, the J gene TRBJ2-2; 10 positions agree with TRBD2. The CDR3 is 15 residues long. Germline V gives CDR1 SGHRS, CDR2 YFSETQ. Unmatched junction bases numbered 2, after V lost 2 bases and J lost 4 bases. The CDR3 region is CASSFTSGTTGELFF. CDR3 nucleotide sequence: TGCGCCAGCAGCTTTACTAGCGGGACCACCGGGGAGCTGTTTTTT.

On this clone: The same CDR3 can be traced to other DNA sequences in this sample. CDR3 coding DNA: TGTGCCAGCTCACCTGATACATCGAACACTGAAGCTTTCTTT. Residues: CASSPDTSNTEAFF. The chain couples TRBV18 to TRBJ1-1, with D unclear. Looked up from germline, CDR1 is KGHSH and CDR2 is LQKENI. The CDR3 has 14 residues. V was cut by 3 bases and J by 1 base, with 9 bases left in between.

This clone was seen once. This rearrangement joins TRBV7-6 to TRBJ2-1, with TRBD1 identical over 8 bases. Germline loops: CDR1 SGHVS, CDR2 FNYEAQ. The trim removed 1 base at V and 2 bases at J, leaving 4 bases unmatched. The CDR3 loop spans 16 amino acids. Here the CDR3 DNA reads TGTGCCAGCAGCTTAGATGGGGACAGGACCTACAATGAGCAGTTCTTC. Encoded protein: CASSLDGDRTYNEQFF.

This sequence joins TRBV5-1 and TRBJ1-1; 9 nucleotides match TRBD1. Germline assignment: CDR1 SGHRS and CDR2 YFSETQ. J lost 1 base, V lost 3 bases, and 7 bases had no gene match. CDR3 length: 16 amino acids. CDR3 nucleotides: TGCGCCAGCAGCTCGACAGGGGGATGGGAGAACACTGAAGCTTTCTTT. It is translated as CASSSTGGWENTEAFF.

The rearrangement uses TRBV5-1 and TRBJ1-4; D is ambiguous. CDR3 length equals 15 residues. The germline CDR1 and CDR2 sequences are SGHRS and YFSETQ. The V and J ends lost 0 bases and 4 bases respectively, with 10 bases between them. CDR3 region: CASSLDSGVNEKLFF. CDR3 nucleotide sequence: TGCGCCAGCAGCTTGGACAGCGGCGTTAATGAAAAACTGTTTTTT.

This rearrangement joins TRBV30 to TRBJ2-3, with D hard to call. The V gene's germline CDR1 is GTSNPN and CDR2 SVGIG (reference sequence). This CDR3 region has 11 residues. Deletions cut 2 bases from V and 4 bases from J, with 4 bases between. Here the CDR3 DNA reads TGTGCCTGGAGTACGGCAGATACGCAGTATTTT. It codes for CAWSTADTQYF.

A few counts support this clone. The rearrangement joins TRBV10-3 to TRBJ2-3, with 9 bases identical to TRBD2. There are 11 residues in the CDR3. Trimming cost V 9 bases and J 9 bases; bases outside gene matches: 4. The germline V gene has CDR1 ENHRY and CDR2 SYGVKD. The CDR3: CAMSTSGTQYF. Here the CDR3 DNA reads TGTGCCATGTCAACTAGCGGGACGCAGTATTTT.

This clone was recorded once. The chain has TRBV7-2 and TRBJ1-1; D gene unclear. Trimming left V 10 bases short and J 5 bases short, with 11 bases between. Germline CDR1 and CDR2: SGHTA and FQGNSA. This CDR3 contains 11 residues. CDR3 sequence reads: CATSVRTEAFF. The CDR3 DNA follows: TGTGCCACGTCGGTGCGGACTGAAGCTTTCTTT. The full variable domain, in which reference TRBV7-2 and TRBJ1-1 provide the parts outside the CDR3, is GAGVSQSPSNKVTEKGKDVELRCDPISGHTALYWYRQSLGQGLEFLIYFQGNSAPDKSGLPSDRFSAERTGGSVSTLTIQRTQQEDSAVYLCATSVRTEAFFGQGTRLTVV.

For the CDR3, the DNA is TGTGCCAGTAGTATAGGAGGGACTAGCGGGGTCTCCCAGTACTTC. It encodes CASSIGGTSGVSQYF. The genes are TRBV19 and TRBJ2-5; TRBD2 aligns across 13 bases. The ends lost 1 base at V and 9 bases at J; junction bases unmatched: 5. The CDR3 has 15 amino acids. The germline CDR1 and CDR2 sequences are LNHDA and SQIVND (reference sequence).

The gene calls are TRBV6-6 and TRBJ2-7; 10 bases fit TRBD2. Trimming took 7 bases from V and 2 from J; bases not matched to a gene: 8. Germline V gives CDR1 MNHNY, CDR2 SVGAGI (reference sequence). This CDR3 has 15 amino acids. CDR3 sequence: CASTLSSGSTYEQYF. CDR3 coding DNA: TGTGCCAGCACCCTATCTAGCGGGAGTACCTACGAGCAGTACTTC.

This sequence joins TRBV9 and TRBJ1-2; 8 bases line up with TRBD1. This CDR3 comprises 14 residues. Trimming took 3 bases from V and 1 from J; bases not matched to a gene: 2. Germline-derived CDR1 and CDR2 are SGDLS and YYNGEE. DNA of the CDR3: TGTGCCAGCAGCGCAGGGGGCCTTAACTATGGCTACACCTTC. This sequence encodes CASSAGGLNYGYTF.

The V call is TRBV2, the J call TRBJ2-7; 9 bases agree with TRBD1. CDR3 length: 14 amino acids. Trimming at V came to 8 bases and at J to 3 bases, leaving 8 bases not matched to a gene. Germline V CDR1 and CDR2: SNHLY, FYNNEI. The CDR3 region is CASGRDREVYEQYF. DNA for the CDR3: TGTGCCAGCGGCCGGGACAGGGAGGTCTACGAGCAGTACTTC.

Details on this clone: One junction end does not reproduce the germline sequence, and a read error may be involved. This rearrangement joins TRBV19 to TRBJ1-1, with D possibly being TRBD1 (6 bases). Germline CDR1 and CDR2: LNHDA and SQIVND (reference sequence). The CDR3 covers 13 residues. The CDR3: CASSVRQASEAFF. The CDR3 DNA is TGTGCCAGTAGTGTTAGACAGGCCTCTGAGGCTTTCTTT.

The gene calls are TRBV10-3 and TRBJ2-3; D perhaps matches TRBD1 (6 bases). With 6 bases removed from V and 2 bases from J, the gap between germline ends came to 21 bases. This CDR3 has 17 residues. Germline CDR1 reads ENHRY; CDR2 reads SYGVKD. The CDR3 reads CAIRSPVKTGFTDTQYF. CDR3 DNA sequence: TGTGCCATCAGGAGCCCGGTTAAGACAGGATTCACAGATACGCAGTATTTT.